This record looks at one T cell receptor beta chain sequence and its context. Its recognized antigen is unknown. No much larger clonotype is one base removed from it; base qualities were not supplied. V and J lose 1 base and 4 bases, and a span of 10 bases separates them. The germline V gene gives CDR1 as SGHTA and CDR2 as FQGNSA. The CDR3, from cysteine to phenylalanine, totals 14 residues. Kept here is only the CDR3 DNA, which spans 42 bases and is read in frame from base 1. In light of the paper, this sample's treatment or condition label describes: oral pan-JAK inhibitor, 5-10 mg twice daily. From alopecia areata patients, peripheral blood was collected along with lesional scalp punch biopsies. PBMCs were isolated by density centrifugation and stained for CD3, CD4 and CD8, after which CD4+ and CD8+ T cells were sorted on a FACSAria. The protocol used for the library was the immunoSEQ multiplex PCR assay. For TCR sequencing, RNA was extracted from every sample and reverse transcribed into cDNA to serve as template. SuperScript III was used for first-strand cDNA synthesis, primed with a 2:1 mix of oligo-dT and random hexamers. Amplification bias was assessed with a synthetic immune receptor repertoire, and residual bias was removed computationally. The source study handled its data this way. Raw reads were preprocessed to remove errors, and CDR3 was defined according to IMGT conventions as the region from the conserved cysteine to phenylalanine. Clonality was computed as 1 minus the Shannon entropy, with the entropy normalized by log2 of the number of productive unique TCRs. Whether scalp clones were CD4 or CD8 was inferred by matching scalp TCRbeta sequences against CD4 and CD8 repertoires sorted from blood. TCRdb limited this immuneACCESS table to in-frame rearrangements with V and J called. A share of clones is missing; checked studies link under half to unresolved V genes, and the rest is unexplained. That table is the source of V, J and clone size, and D and trimming were worked out from the DNA. Here the sample has around 300,000 clones; about 60% occur a single time. About 0.93% of the sample is held by the ten biggest clonotypes.

This record comes from a study of CD8+ T cells in alopecia areata (dated by TCRdb to 2017 to 2018). Study-level background: The treated patients took part in an open-label pilot trial in which moderate-to-severe alopecia areata was treated with oral tofacitinib at 5 to 10 mg twice daily. The study used high-throughput TCRbeta sequencing to examine T cell clonal expansion in alopecia areata, in both the C3H/HeJ mouse model and human patients. RNA was extracted with the PAXgene miRNA kit for fixed scalp, the miRNeasy kit for PBMCs, and the RNeasy kit for mouse skin. Scalp clonality was compared among normal scalp (n=4), patchy alopecia areata scalp (n=8), and alopecia totalis/universalis scalp (n=8). Human TCRbeta sequencing covered scalp tissue and sorted CD4+ and CD8+ peripheral blood T cells from patchy and totalis/universalis alopecia areata patients and healthy controls. immunoSEQ multiplex PCR using 35 Vbeta forward primers and 13 Jbeta reverse primers was used to amplify TCRbeta CDR3 regions. Biopsies were taken from tofacitinib-treated patients at baseline and at 4 and 24 weeks of treatment, and a later scalp biopsy was taken in several of the tofacitinib-treated patients. Tofacitinib was given for 6 to 18 months, followed by 6 months of follow-up off drug to assess delayed response and recurrence. For the treated patients, the SALT score, which quantifies what percentage of scalp surface area is affected, served as the measure of disease severity.

What the research found in general, with its limitations: During tofacitinib treatment, many expanded lesional clones remained in scalp and blood, and this persistence may partly explain relapse after treatment is stopped. Tofacitinib significantly lowered scalp clonality and the number of expanded CD8+ clones among the top 100 scalp clones. The treated cohort was small, with a single nonresponder, so links between baseline CD8+ expansion and response need larger studies. Higher clonality and more expanded CD8+ clones were observed in lesional scalp than in normal scalp, particularly in alopecia totalis/universalis, a finding suggestive of antigenic drive. Shared TCR sequences between patients were less evident than in mice, which may be partly attributable to HLA diversity in the patient population. Scalp TCR repertoire analysis is complicated because resident alphabeta T cells in normal human skin are also sequenced, whereas mouse skin is dominated by gammadelta T cells.

The clonotype was recovered from a human donor with alopecia areata. The chain uses TRBV7-2 and TRBJ1-2, with a weak D call of TRBD1 (6 bases match). The sequencing here drew on CD4+ T cells sorted from blood, taken around week 52, from a patient treated with tofacitinib. The DNA reads TGTGCCAGCAGCTTAGGGGGGCGGGTCTATGGCTACACCTTC. Translated, this gives CASSLGGRVYGYTF.